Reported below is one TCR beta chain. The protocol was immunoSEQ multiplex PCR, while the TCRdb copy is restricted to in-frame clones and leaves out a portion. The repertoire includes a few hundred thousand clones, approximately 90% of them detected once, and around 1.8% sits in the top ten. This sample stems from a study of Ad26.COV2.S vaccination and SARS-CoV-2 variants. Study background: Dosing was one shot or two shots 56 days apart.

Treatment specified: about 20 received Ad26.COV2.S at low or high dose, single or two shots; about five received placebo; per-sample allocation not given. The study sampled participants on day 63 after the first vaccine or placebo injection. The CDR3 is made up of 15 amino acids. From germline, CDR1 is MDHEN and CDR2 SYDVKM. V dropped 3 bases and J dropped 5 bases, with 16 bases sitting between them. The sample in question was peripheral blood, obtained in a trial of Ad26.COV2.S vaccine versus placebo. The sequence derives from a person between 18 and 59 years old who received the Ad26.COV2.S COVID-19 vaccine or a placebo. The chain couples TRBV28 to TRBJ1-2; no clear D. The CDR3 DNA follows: TGTGCCAGCAGTTTCCGTTTATCCTACTCATATGGCTACACCTTC. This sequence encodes CASSFRLSYSYGYTF.